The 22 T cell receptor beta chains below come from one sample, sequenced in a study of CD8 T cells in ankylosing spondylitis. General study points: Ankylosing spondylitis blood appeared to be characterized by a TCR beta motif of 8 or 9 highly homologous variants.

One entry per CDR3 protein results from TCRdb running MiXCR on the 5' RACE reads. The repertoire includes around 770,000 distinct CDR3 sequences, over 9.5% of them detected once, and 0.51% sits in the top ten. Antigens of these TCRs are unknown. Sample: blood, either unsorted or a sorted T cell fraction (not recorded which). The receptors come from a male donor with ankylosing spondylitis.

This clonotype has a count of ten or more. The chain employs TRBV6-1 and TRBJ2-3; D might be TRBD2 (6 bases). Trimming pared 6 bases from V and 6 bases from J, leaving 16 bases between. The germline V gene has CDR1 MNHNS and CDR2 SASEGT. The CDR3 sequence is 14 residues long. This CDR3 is CASSHDGREDTQYF. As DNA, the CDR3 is TGTGCCAGCAGCCACGACGGCCGGGAGGATACGCAGTATTTT.

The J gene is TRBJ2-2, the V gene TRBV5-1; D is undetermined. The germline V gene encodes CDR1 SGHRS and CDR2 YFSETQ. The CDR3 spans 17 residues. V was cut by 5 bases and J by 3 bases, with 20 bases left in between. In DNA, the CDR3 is TGCGCCAGCAGTTATCCTGCCCAAGTTGGGGACACCGGGGAGCTGTTTTTT. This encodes CASSYPAQVGDTGELFF.

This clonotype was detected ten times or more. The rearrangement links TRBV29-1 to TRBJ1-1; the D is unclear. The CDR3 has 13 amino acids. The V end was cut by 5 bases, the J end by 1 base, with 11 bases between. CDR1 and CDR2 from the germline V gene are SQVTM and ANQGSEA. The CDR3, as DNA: TGCAGCGTTTTGAGGGCTACGAACACTGAAGCTTTCTTT. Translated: CSVLRATNTEAFF.

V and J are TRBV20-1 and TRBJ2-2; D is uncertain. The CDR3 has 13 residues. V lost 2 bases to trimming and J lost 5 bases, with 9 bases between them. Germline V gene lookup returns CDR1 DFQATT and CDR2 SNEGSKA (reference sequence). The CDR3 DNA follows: TGCAGTGCTAGACGAGATACTACCGGGGAGCTGTTTTTT. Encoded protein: CSARRDTTGELFF.

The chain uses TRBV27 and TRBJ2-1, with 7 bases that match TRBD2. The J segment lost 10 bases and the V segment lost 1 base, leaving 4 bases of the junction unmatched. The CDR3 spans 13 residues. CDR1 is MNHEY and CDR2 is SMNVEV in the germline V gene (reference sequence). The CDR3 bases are TGTGCCAGCAGTTTATTAGCCGGGAGGGAGCAGTTCTTC. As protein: CASSLLAGREQFF.

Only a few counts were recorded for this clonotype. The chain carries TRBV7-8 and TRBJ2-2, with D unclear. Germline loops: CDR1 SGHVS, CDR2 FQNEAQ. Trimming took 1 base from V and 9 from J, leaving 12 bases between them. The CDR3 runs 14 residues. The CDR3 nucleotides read TGTGCCAGCAGCTTAGAACCCATAGTGCGGGAGCTGTTTTTT. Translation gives CASSLEPIVRELFF. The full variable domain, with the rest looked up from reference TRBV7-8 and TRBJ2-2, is GAGVSQSPRYKVAKRGQDVALRCDPISGHVSLFWYQQALGQGPEFLTYFQNEAQLDKSGLPSDRFFAERPEGSVSTLKIQRTQQEDSAVYLCASSLEPIVRELFFGEGSRLTVL.

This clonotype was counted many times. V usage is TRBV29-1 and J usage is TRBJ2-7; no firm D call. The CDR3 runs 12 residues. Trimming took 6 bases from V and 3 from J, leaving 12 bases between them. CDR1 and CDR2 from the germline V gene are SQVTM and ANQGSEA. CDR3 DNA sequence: TGCAGCGTCTCCCGAGACGGCTACGAGCAGTACTTC. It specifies CSVSRDGYEQYF.

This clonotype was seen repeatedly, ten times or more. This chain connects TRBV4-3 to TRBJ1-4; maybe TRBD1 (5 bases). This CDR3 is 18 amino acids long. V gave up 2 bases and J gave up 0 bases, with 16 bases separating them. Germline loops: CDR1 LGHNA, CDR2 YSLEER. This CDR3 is CASSQSGRTTSTNEKLFF. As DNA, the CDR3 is TGCGCCAGCAGCCAAAGTGGGCGGACAACGTCAACTAATGAAAAACTGTTTTTT.

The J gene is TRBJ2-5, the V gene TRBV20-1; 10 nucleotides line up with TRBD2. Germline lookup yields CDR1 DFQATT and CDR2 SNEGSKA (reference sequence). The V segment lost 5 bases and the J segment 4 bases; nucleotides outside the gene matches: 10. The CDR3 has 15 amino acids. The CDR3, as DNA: TGCAGTGCTCCGTCCCCCCTAGCGGGGGCAGAGACCCAGTACTTC. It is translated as CSAPSPLAGAETQYF.

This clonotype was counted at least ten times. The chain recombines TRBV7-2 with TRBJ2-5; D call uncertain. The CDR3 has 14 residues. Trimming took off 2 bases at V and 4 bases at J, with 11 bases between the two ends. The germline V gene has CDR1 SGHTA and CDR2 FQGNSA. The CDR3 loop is CASSLLKRLETQYF. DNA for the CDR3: TGTGCCAGCAGCTTATTGAAAAGATTAGAGACCCAGTACTTC.

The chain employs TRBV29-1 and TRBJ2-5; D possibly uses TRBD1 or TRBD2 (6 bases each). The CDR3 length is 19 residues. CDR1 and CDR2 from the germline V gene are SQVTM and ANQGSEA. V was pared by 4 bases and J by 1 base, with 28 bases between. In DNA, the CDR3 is TGCAGCGTTGGGGGGGCACTTCCACATTCGGGCCGGTCCCAAGAGACCCAGTACTTC. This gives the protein CSVGGALPHSGRSQETQYF.

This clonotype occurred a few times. CDR3 DNA sequence: TGCAGTGCTAGACCGGACAGTTTTAGCGAGCAGTACTTC. Translating it yields CSARPDSFSEQYF. J is TRBJ2-7 and V is TRBV20-1; weak D call: TRBD1 (6 bases). This CDR3 is built from 13 residues. The V end was cut by 2 bases, the J end by 6 bases, with 14 bases between. The germline V gene has CDR1 DFQATT and CDR2 SNEGSKA (reference sequence).

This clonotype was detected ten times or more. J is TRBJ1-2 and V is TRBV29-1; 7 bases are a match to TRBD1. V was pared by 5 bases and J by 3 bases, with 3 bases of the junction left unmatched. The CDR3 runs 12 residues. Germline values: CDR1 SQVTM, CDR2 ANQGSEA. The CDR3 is CSVFDRDYGYTF. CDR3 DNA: TGCAGCGTTTTCGACAGGGACTATGGCTACACCTTC.

CDR3 sequence reads: CASSYSWDTQYF. The CDR3 DNA is TGTGCCAGCAGTTACTCGTGGGATACGCAGTATTTT. V and J are TRBV6-2 or TRBV6-3 and TRBJ2-3; unclear D gene. The V gene lost 0 bases and the J gene lost 6 bases, with 4 bases spanning the gap. Germline CDR1 MNHEY, CDR2 SVGEGT. The length of the CDR3 is 12 residues.

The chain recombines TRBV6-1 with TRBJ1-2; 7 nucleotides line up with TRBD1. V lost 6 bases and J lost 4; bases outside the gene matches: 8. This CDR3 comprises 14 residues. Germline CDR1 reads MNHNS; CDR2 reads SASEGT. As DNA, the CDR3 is TGTGCCAGCAGGTCCGGGACAGAAGCCTATGGCTACACCTTC. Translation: CASRSGTEAYGYTF.

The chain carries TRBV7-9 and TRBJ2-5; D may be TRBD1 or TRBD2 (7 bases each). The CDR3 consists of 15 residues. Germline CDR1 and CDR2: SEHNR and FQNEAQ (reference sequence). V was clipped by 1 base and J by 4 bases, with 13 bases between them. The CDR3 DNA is TGTGCCAGCAGCTTAGAGGGAGGGACAGTAGAGACCCAGTACTTC. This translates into CASSLEGGTVETQYF. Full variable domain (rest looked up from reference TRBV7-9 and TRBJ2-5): DTGVSQNPRHKITKRGQNVTFRCDPISEHNRLYWYRQTLGQGPEFLTYFQNEAQLEKSRLLSDRFSAERPKGSFSTLEIQRTEQGDSAMYLCASSLEGGTVETQYFGPGTRLLVL.

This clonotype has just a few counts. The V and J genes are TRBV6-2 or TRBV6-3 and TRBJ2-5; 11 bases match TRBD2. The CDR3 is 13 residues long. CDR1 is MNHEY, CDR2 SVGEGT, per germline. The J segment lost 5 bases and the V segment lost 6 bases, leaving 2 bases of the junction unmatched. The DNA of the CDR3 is TGTGCCAGCAGACTAGCGGGGGTGGAGACCCAGTACTTC. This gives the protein CASRLAGVETQYF.

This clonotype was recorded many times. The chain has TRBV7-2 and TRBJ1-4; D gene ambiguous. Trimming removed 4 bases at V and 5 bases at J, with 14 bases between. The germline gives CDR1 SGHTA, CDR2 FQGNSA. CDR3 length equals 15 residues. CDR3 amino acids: CASSSRGIRNEKLFF. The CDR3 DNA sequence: TGTGCCAGCAGCTCCCGCGGGATACGGAATGAAAAACTGTTTTTT. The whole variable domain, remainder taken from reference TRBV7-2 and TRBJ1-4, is GAGVSQSPSNKVTEKGKDVELRCDPISGHTALYWYRQSLGQGLEFLIYFQGNSAPDKSGLPSDRFSAERTGGSVSTLTIQRTQQEDSAVYLCASSSRGIRNEKLFFGSGTQLSVL.

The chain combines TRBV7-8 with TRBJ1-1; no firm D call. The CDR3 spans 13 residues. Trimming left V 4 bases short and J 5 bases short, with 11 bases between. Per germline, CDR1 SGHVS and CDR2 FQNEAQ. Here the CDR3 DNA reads TGTGCCAGCAGCTCCATACGAACAACTGAAGCTTTCTTT. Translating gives CASSSIRTTEAFF. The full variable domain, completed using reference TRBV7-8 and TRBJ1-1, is GAGVSQSPRYKVAKRGQDVALRCDPISGHVSLFWYQQALGQGPEFLTYFQNEAQLDKSGLPSDRFFAERPEGSVSTLKIQRTQQEDSAVYLCASSSIRTTEAFFGQGTRLTVV.

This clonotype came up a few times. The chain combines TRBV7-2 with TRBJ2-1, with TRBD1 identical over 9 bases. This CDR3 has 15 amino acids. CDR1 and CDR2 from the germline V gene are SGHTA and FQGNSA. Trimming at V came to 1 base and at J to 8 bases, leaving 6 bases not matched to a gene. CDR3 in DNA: TGTGCCAGCAGCTTAGGGGACAGGGTGGGCTATGAGCAGTTCTTC. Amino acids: CASSLGDRVGYEQFF.

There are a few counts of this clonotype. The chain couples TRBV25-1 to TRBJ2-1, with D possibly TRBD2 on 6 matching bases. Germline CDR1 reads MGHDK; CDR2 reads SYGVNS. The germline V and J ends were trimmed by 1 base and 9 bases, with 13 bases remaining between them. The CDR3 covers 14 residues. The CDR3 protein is CASSELGVGGEQFF. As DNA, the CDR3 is TGTGCCAGCAGTGAATTGGGTGTGGGGGGTGAGCAGTTCTTC.

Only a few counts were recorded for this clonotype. CDR3 amino acids: CASSYRLAGEQFF. CDR3 DNA: TGTGCCAGCAGTTACCGACTAGCCGGTGAGCAGTTCTTC. The chain is built from TRBV6-2 or TRBV6-3 and TRBJ2-1; 7 bases match TRBD2. Germline V lookup: CDR1 MNHEY, CDR2 SVGEGT. The CDR3 spans 13 residues. V gave up 2 bases and J gave up 9 bases; unmatched junction bases: 4.